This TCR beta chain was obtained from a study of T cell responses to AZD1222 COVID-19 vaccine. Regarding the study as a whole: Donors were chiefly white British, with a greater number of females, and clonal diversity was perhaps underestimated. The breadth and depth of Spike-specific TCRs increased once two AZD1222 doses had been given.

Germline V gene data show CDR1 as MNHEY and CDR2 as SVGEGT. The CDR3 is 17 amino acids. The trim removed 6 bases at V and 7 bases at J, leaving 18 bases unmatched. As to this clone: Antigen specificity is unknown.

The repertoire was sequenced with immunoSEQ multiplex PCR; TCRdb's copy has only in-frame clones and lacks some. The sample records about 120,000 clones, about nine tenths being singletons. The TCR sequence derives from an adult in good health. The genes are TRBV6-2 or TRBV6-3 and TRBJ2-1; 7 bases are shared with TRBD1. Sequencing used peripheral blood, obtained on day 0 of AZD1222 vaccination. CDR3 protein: CASSPPQGSIEPNEQFF. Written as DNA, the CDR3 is TGTGCCAGCAGCCCTCCACAGGGGTCTATCGAGCCTAATGAGCAGTTCTTC.